This T cell receptor (beta chain) comes out of a study of T cells in Graves' hyperthyroidism and ophthalmopathy. This clonotype occurred many times. RNA transcripts provided the source from which TCR beta CDR3 regions were amplified. First-round RT-PCR targeting the TCR CDR3 was performed with the HTBI primer set. TCRdb analysed the multiplex PCR reads with MiXCR anew, one entry per CDR3 protein. Here the sample spans under 300,000 distinct CDR3 sequences, about 20% being singletons. This CDR3 region has 13 residues. Germline V gives CDR1 MDHEN, CDR2 SYDVKM. V shed 5 bases, J shed 8 bases, and the junction held 7 bases outside the gene matches.

The rearrangement joins TRBV28 to TRBJ1-2, with TRBD1 matching over 8 bases. The source material was blood. The clonotype originates from a man aged 25 to 40 with Graves' ophthalmopathy. This chain's CDR3 is CASSPDRAQGYTF. The CDR3 DNA reads as TGTGCCAGCAGTCCGGACAGGGCGCAAGGCTACACCTTC.